The clone carrying this T cell receptor beta chain turned up a few times. The source of the sample is a study of human T cells and chemical hapten exposure. CDR3 length: 13 residues. V was pared by 3 bases and J by 3 bases, with 8 bases between. The germline CDR1 and CDR2 sequences are MGHRA and YSYEKL. Noted time point: patch test 1, 2 weeks after DPC sensitization. Noted treatment: therapeutic diphenylcyclopropenone sensitization with weekly scalp DPC. TCRdb reprocessed the RACE reads via MiXCR and lists one record per CDR3 protein. In the table there are nearly 350,000 distinct CDR3 sequences, approximately 6.3% of which are singletons.

V and J are TRBV4-1 and TRBJ1-1, with D hard to call. The sample consisted of whole blood, taken in connection with sensitization to the hapten diphenylcyclopropenone (DPC). The TCR was taken from a woman aged 18 to 35 with alopecia areata. Some clones in this sample may be carry-over from other donors' samples. The CDR3 DNA reads as TGCGCCAGCAGCCAGACACTTCACACTGAAGCTTTCTTT. Its translation: CASSQTLHTEAFF.